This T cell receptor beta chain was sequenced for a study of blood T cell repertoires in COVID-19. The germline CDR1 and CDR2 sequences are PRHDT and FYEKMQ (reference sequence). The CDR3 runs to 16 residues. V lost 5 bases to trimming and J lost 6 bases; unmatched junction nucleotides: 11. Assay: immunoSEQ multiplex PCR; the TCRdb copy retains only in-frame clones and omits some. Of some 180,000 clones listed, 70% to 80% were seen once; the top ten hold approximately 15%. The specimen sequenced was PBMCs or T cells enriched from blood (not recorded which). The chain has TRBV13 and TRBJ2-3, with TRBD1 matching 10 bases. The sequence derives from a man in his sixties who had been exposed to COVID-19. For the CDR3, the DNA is TGTGCCAGCAGCCCGAGGGGGACAGGGGCGGGGGATACGCAGTATTTT. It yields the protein CASSPRGTGAGDTQYF.